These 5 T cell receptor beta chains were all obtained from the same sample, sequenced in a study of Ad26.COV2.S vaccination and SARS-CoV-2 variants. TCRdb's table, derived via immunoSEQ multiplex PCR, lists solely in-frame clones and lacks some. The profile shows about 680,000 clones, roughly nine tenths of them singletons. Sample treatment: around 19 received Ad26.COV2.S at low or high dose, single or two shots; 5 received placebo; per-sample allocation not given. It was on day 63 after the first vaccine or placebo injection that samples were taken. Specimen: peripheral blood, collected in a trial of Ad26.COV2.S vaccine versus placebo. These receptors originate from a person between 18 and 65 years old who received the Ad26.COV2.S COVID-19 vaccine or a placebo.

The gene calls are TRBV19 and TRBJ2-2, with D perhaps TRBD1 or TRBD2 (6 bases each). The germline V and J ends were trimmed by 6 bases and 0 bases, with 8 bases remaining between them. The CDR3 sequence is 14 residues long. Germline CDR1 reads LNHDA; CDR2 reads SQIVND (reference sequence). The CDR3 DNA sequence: TGTGCCAGTAGGGGGGGCCCGAACACCGGGGAGCTGTTTTTT. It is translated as CASRGGPNTGELFF.

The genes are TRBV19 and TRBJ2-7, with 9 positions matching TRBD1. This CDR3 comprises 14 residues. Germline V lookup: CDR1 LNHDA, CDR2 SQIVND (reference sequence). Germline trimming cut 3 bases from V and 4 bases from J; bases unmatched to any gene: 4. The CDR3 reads CASSMKGTGYEQYF. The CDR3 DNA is TGTGCCAGTAGTATGAAGGGGACAGGGTACGAGCAGTACTTC.

The DNA for the CDR3 is TGTGCCAGCAGTTACCACAGGGGGCTGGTACCCCTCCACTTT. This encodes CASSYHRGLVPLHF. The chain couples TRBV6-5 to TRBJ1-6; 9 bases line up with TRBD1. This CDR3 contains 14 residues. CDR1 and CDR2 from the germline V gene are MNHEY and SVGAGI. With 2 bases clipped from V and 12 bases from J, the junction kept 5 bases outside the gene matches.

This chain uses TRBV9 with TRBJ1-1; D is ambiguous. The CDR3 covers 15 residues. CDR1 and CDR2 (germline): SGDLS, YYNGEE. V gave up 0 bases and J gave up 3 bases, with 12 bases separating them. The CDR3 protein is CASSVDGGVDTEAFF. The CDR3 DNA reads TGTGCCAGCAGCGTAGATGGCGGAGTAGACACTGAAGCTTTCTTT.

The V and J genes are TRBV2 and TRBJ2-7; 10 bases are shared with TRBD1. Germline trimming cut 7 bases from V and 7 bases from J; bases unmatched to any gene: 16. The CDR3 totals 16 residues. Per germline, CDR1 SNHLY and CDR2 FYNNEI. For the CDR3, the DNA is TGTGCCAGCACCGAAATGTCTGGACAGGGGGAGATGGAGCAGTACTTC. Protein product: CASTEMSGQGEMEQYF.